One and the same sample provided the 11 T cell receptor beta chains below, sequenced in a study of Graves' ophthalmopathy and Graves' hyperthyroidism. From RNA, the CDR3 regions of TCR beta chains were amplified and sequenced. First-round RT-PCR relied on HTBI primers, and a second-round multiplex PCR came next. One entry per CDR3 protein, called by TCRdb with MiXCR from the multiplex PCR reads. The repertoire has under 350,000 distinct CDR3 sequences, roughly 17% of them found once; the top ten carry over 9%. The sequencing input was peripheral blood. All receptors come from an adult man with Graves' ophthalmopathy.

This clonotype was observed at least ten times. V and J are TRBV12-3 or TRBV12-4 and TRBJ2-5; D not certain. V was shortened by 3 bases and J by 4 bases, with 12 bases between the two germline ends. This CDR3 spans 14 amino acids. For the CDR3, the DNA is TGTGCCAGCAGTTTCTTGGAAATGATAGAGACCCAGTACTTC. Translation gives CASSFLEMIETQYF.

This clonotype was recorded at least ten times. The chain has TRBV6-1 and TRBJ1-1; D not certain. Trimming removed 6 bases at V and 4 bases at J, with 3 bases between. This CDR3 has 10 residues. Germline V gives CDR1 MNHNS, CDR2 SASEGT. CDR3 sequence reads: CASRITEAFF. The CDR3 nucleotides read TGTGCCAGCAGAATCACTGAAGCTTTCTTT.

This clonotype was recorded many times. This chain links TRBV7-9 with TRBJ1-1; D remains unclear. CDR1 and CDR2 (germline): SEHNR, FQNEAQ (reference sequence). V lost 1 base, J lost 8 bases, and 8 bases lay in between. This CDR3 has 12 amino acids. CDR3 DNA sequence: TGTGCCAGCAGCTTAGGATCCGTAGAAGCTTTCTTT. Its translation: CASSLGSVEAFF. The full variable domain, completed using reference TRBV7-9 and TRBJ1-1, is DTGVSQNPRHKITKRGQNVTFRCDPISEHNRLYWYRQTLGQGPEFLTYFQNEAQLEKSRLLSDRFSAERPKGSFSTLEIQRTEQGDSAMYLCASSLGSVEAFFGQGTRLTVV.

This clonotype was found a few times. The chain couples TRBV5-1 to TRBJ2-2, with a tentative D call TRBD1 (6 bases). CDR1 SGHRS and CDR2 YFSETQ come from the germline V gene. V was clipped by 0 bases and J by 1 base, with 7 bases between them. The CDR3 has 15 residues. CDR3 residues: CASSLGTENTGELFF. CDR3 DNA sequence: TGCGCCAGCAGCTTGGGGACAGAGAACACCGGGGAGCTGTTTTTT.

Many counts were recorded for this clonotype. The V gene is TRBV12-3 or TRBV12-4, the J gene TRBJ2-2; no clear D gene. The CDR3 length is 14 residues. The germline V and J ends were trimmed by 2 bases and 1 base, with 5 bases remaining between them. The CDR3 sequence is CASSLMVNTGELFF. The DNA of the CDR3 is TGTGCCAGCAGTTTAATGGTGAACACCGGGGAGCTGTTTTTT.

This clonotype has at least ten counts. This chain links TRBV24-1 with TRBJ2-5, with 7 bases matching TRBD1. The germline gives CDR1 KGHDR, CDR2 SFDVKD. Trimming at V came to 3 bases and at J to 3 bases, leaving 3 bases not matched to a gene. The CDR3 covers 14 residues. CDR3 nucleotides: TGTGCCACCAGTGATCCGGGACAGAAAGAGACCCAGTACTTC. Its translation is CATSDPGQKETQYF.

The sample holds many counts of this clonotype. This chain connects TRBV5-1 to TRBJ1-1, with D possibly TRBD1 on 5 matching bases. Per germline, CDR1 SGHRS and CDR2 YFSETQ. V was pared by 4 bases and J by 0 bases, with 16 bases between. The CDR3 covers 16 residues. CDR3 DNA: TGCGCCAGCAGCCATGAGGGGAGATCCATGAACACTGAAGCTTTCTTT. Residues: CASSHEGRSMNTEAFF. Full variable domain (missing parts from reference TRBV5-1 and TRBJ1-1): KAGVTQTPRYLIKTRGQQVTLSCSPISGHRSVSWYQQTPGQGLQFLFEYFSETQRNKGNFPGRFSGRQFSNSRSEMNVSTLELGDSALYLCASSHEGRSMNTEAFFGQGTRLTVV.

This clonotype was seen ten or more times. The V call is TRBV6-5, the J call TRBJ1-2, with D possibly being TRBD1 (5 bases). The CDR3 contains 13 residues. Looked up from germline, CDR1 is MNHEY and CDR2 is SVGAGI. Trimming left V 4 bases short and J 10 bases short, with 16 bases between. The CDR3 sequence is CASSLSRDPAYTF. The DNA for the CDR3 is TGTGCCAGCAGTTTGTCGAGGGACCCTGCCTACACCTTC.

Comments on this clonotype: A much larger clone lies a single base off, so this may be a read error. The conserved closing phenylalanine or tryptophan is absent in this CDR3, likely reflecting a read error. The genes are TRBV11-2 and TRBJ2-2; 10 bases map to TRBD2. The CDR3 has 16 amino acids. CDR1 is SGHAT, CDR2 FQNNGV, per germline. The ends lost 5 bases at V and 1 base at J; junction bases unmatched: 4. The chain's CDR3 is CASSPRTSGNTGELFL. Here the CDR3 DNA reads TGTGCCAGCAGCCCTAGGACTAGCGGGAACACCGGGGAGCTGTTTTTA.

There are many counts of this clonotype. CDR3 sequence (DNA): TGCAGCGCAAAGGCCAACGACAACTCCTACGAGCAGTACTTC. It codes for CSAKANDNSYEQYF. The rearrangement joins TRBV29-1 to TRBJ2-7; no firm D call. The V gene lost 7 bases and the J gene lost 0 bases, with 16 bases spanning the gap. The CDR3 has 14 amino acids. CDR1 and CDR2 (germline): SQVTM, ANQGSEA.

The chain recombines TRBV18 with TRBJ2-7; 9 bases line up with TRBD2. Germline trimming cut 1 base from V and 5 bases from J; bases unmatched to any gene: 3. Germline assignment: CDR1 KGHSH and CDR2 LQKENI. The CDR3 consists of 14 residues. In nucleotides, the CDR3 is TGTGCCAGCTCACCACACAGCGGGGGGAACGAGCAGTACTTC. This encodes CASSPHSGGNEQYF.